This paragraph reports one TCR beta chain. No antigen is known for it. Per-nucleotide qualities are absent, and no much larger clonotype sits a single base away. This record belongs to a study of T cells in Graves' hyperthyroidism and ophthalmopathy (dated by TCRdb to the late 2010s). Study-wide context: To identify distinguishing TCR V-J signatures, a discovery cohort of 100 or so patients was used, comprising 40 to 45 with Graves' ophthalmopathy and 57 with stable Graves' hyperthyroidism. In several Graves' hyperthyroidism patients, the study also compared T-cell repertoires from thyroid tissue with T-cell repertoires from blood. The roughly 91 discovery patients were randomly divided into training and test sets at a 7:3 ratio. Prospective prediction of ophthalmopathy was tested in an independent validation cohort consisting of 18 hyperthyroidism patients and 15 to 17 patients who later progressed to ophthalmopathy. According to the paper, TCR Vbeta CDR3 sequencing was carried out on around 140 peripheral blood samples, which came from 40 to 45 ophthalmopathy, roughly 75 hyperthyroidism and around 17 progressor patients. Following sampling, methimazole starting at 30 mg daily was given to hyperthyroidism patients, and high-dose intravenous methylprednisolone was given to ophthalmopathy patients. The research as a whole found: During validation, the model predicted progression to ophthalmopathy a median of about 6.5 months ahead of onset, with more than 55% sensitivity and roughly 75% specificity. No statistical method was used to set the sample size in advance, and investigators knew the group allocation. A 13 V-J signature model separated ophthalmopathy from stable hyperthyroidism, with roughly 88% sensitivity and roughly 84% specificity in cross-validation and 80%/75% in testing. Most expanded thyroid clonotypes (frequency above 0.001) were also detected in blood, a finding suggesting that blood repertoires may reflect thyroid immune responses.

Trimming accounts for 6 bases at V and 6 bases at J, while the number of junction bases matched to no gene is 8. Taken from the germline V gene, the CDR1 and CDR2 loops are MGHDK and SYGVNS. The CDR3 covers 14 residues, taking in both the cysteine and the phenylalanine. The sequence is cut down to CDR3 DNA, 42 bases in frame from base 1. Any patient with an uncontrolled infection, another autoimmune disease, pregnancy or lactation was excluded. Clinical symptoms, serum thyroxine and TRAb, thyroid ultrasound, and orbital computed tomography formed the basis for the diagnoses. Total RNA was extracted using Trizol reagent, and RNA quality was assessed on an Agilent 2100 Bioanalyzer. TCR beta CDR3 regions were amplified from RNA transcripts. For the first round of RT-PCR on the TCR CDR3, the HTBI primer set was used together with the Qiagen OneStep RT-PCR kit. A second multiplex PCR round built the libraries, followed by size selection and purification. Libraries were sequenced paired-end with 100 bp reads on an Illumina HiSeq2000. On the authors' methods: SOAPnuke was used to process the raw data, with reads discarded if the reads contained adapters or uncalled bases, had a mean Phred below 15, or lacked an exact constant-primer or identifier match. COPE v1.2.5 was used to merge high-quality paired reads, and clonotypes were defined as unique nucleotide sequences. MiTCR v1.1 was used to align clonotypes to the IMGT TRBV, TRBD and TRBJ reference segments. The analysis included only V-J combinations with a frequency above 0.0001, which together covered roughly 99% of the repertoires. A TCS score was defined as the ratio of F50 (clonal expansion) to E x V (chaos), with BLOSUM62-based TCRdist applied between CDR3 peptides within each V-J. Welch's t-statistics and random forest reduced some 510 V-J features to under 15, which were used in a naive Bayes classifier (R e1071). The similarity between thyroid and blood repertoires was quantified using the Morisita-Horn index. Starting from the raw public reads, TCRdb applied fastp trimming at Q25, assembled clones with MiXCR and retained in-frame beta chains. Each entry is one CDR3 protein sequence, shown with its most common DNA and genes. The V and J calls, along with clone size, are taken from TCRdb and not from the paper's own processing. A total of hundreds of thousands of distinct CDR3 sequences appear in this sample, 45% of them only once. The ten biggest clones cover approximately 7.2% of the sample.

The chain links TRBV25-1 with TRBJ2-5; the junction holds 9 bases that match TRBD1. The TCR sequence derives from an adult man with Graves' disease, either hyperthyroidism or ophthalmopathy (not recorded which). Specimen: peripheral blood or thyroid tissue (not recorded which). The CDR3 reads CASSSGQGLKTQYF. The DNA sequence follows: TGTGCCAGCAGCTCCGGACAGGGGCTCAAGACCCAGTACTTC.